Listed here are 12 T cell receptor beta chains from one sample, sequenced in a study of blood T cell repertoires in COVID-19. Measured with immunoSEQ multiplex PCR; TCRdb has only the in-frame clones, and not every one. The table includes more than 250,000 clones, over 75% detected once. Sequencing was carried out using peripheral blood. These receptors all stem from a man between 50 and 59 years old with active or convalescent COVID-19.

The chain is built from TRBV28 and TRBJ1-1; 12 nucleotides agree with TRBD1. Per the germline V gene, CDR1 is MDHEN and CDR2 is SYDVKM. The CDR3 spans 15 residues. With 6 bases clipped from V and 4 bases from J, the junction kept 6 bases outside the gene matches. The DNA for the CDR3 is TGTGCCAGCAGGGGGGGGACAGGGGGCTTCACTGAAGCTTTCTTT. Translating it yields CASRGGTGGFTEAFF.

There are a few counts of this clone. The rearrangement joins TRBV5-5 to TRBJ1-4, with 8 bases fitting TRBD1. The trim removed 4 bases at V and 7 bases at J, leaving 9 bases unmatched. Germline CDR1 and CDR2: SGHKS and YYEKEE (reference sequence). The CDR3 has 15 residues. In nucleotides, the CDR3 is TGTGCCAGCAGCATAACTCAGGGGGCCAGTGAAAAACTGTTTTTT. Its protein is CASSITQGASEKLFF.

The chain has TRBV2 and TRBJ2-4; tentative D call: TRBD1 (7 bases). This CDR3 has 15 amino acids. Germline V gene sequence: CDR1 SNHLY, CDR2 FYNNEI. V was pared by 4 bases and J by 7 bases, with 17 bases between. CDR3 DNA sequence: TGTGCCAGCAGTGCAACGACAGGGAGGTTTAACATTCAGTACTTC. Its translation: CASSATTGRFNIQYF.

The chain recombines TRBV6-5 with TRBJ1-2; 8 bases align to TRBD1. Germline V CDR1 and CDR2: MNHEY, SVGAGI. The CDR3 runs to 15 residues. V gave up 6 bases and J gave up 3 bases; unmatched junction bases: 9. The CDR3 DNA reads TGTGCCAGCAGCCCACCGACAGGGGTGGACTATGGCTACACCTTC. Translated: CASSPPTGVDYGYTF.

This clone was recorded only once. The J gene is TRBJ1-2, the V gene TRBV6-5, with 7 bases that match TRBD1. This CDR3 has 13 residues. CDR1 and CDR2 from the germline V gene are MNHEY and SVGAGI. J gave up 0 bases and V 9 bases, and 4 bases lay outside the gene matches. The CDR3 nucleotides are TGTGCCAGTTTAACAGGGGCTAACTATGGCTACACCTTC. It yields the protein CASLTGANYGYTF.

The chain recombines TRBV28 with TRBJ2-7, with D tentatively TRBD1 (5 bases). The CDR3 spans 14 residues. Germline V gene data show CDR1 as MDHEN and CDR2 as SYDVKM. V lost 6 bases, J lost 2 bases, and 14 bases lay in between. The CDR3 is CASRTPGIPYEQYF. The CDR3 DNA reads as TGTGCCAGCAGGACCCCAGGGATACCCTACGAGCAGTACTTC.

V is TRBV6-1 and J is TRBJ2-5, with TRBD1 identical over 7 bases. Per germline, CDR1 MNHNS and CDR2 SASEGT. This CDR3 comprises 17 residues. Trimming cost V 0 bases and J 6 bases; bases outside gene matches: 13. DNA of the CDR3: TGTGCCAGCAGTGAAGCGAGTAGGGGGCGCTTCATTAAGACCCAGTACTTC. This gives the protein CASSEASRGRFIKTQYF.

The gene calls are TRBV30 and TRBJ1-3; 7 bases map to TRBD1. V lost 7 bases to trimming and J lost 0 bases; unmatched junction nucleotides: 18. Looked up from germline, CDR1 is GTSNPN and CDR2 is SVGIG (reference sequence). The CDR3 consists of 18 residues. Here the CDR3 DNA reads TGTGCCTTGAGGGTAGACAGGGTAGGTCTCCCCTCTGGAAACACCATATATTTT. It codes for CALRVDRVGLPSGNTIYF.

The V and J genes are TRBV7-3 and TRBJ2-1, with D possibly being TRBD1 (6 bases). CDR3 length: 15 residues. Trimming removed 5 bases at V and 0 bases at J, with 11 bases between. Germline CDR1 SGHTA, CDR2 FQGTGA. CDR3 sequence reads: CASSRQASSYNEQFF. In DNA, the CDR3 is TGTGCCAGCAGCCGACAGGCCAGCTCCTACAATGAGCAGTTCTTC. The full variable domain, in which reference TRBV7-3 and TRBJ2-1 provide the parts outside the CDR3, is GAGVSQTPSNKVTEKGKYVELRCDPISGHTALYWYRQSLGQGPEFLIYFQGTGAADDSGLPNDRFFAVRPEGSVSTLKIQRTERGDSAVYLCASSRQASSYNEQFFGPGTRLTVL.

This chain links TRBV10-3 with TRBJ1-1, with 7 bases aligning to TRBD1. Germline assignment: CDR1 ENHRY and CDR2 SYGVKD. The CDR3 is 13 residues long. V trimming: 7 bases; J trimming: 4 bases; junction bases outside the gene matches: 6. The CDR3 region is CAITGQGGTEAFF. In DNA, the CDR3 is TGTGCCATCACCGGGCAGGGGGGCACTGAAGCTTTCTTT.

CDR3 region: CSVSGRATYNEQFF. The DNA of the CDR3 is TGCAGCGTTTCTGGGAGGGCTACGTACAATGAGCAGTTCTTC. The chain recombines TRBV29-1 with TRBJ2-1; 7 positions agree with TRBD2. J gave up 4 bases and V 5 bases, and 8 bases lay outside the gene matches. CDR3 length: 14 residues. Per the germline V gene, CDR1 is SQVTM and CDR2 is ANQGSEA.

The chain joins TRBV21-1 to TRBJ2-6; the tabulated D call, TRBD2, remains unverified against the DNA. TRBV21-1 is a known pseudogene. This CDR3 comprises 17 residues. CDR3 DNA: TGTGCCAGGGGGACTAGCGGGGACCTCTCTGGGGCCAACGTCCTGACTTTC. This gives the protein CARGTSGDLSGANVLTF.